The 9 T cell receptor beta chains below come from one sample, sequenced in a study of CD8+CD57+ T cells in acquired aplastic anemia. TCR beta VDJ and CDR3 were profiled, and genomic DNA was the template. TCRdb re-called the reads through MiXCR, storing one row per CDR3 protein. The data contain about 470,000 distinct CDR3 sequences, approximately 33% of them singletons. Sequencing involved patients with CD8+CD57+ cell expansion previously shown by flow cytometry. Sequencing was performed on sorted CD4+, CD8+, or CD8+CD57+ T cells (not recorded which) from PBMCs. All receptors derive from a human donor with aplastic anemia.

The chain links TRBV3-1 to TRBJ1-1; D is possibly TRBD1 (5 bases). Germline CDR1 LGHDT, CDR2 YNNKEL (reference sequence). The V gene lost 3 bases and the J gene lost 4 bases, with 12 bases spanning the gap. CDR3 length: 14 residues. The CDR3, as DNA: TGTGCCAGCAGCCACAGTCGAAGGGGCACTGAAGCTTTCTTT. Translation: CASSHSRRGTEAFF.

The chain combines TRBV25-1 with TRBJ2-2; 9 bases align to TRBD1. Germline V lookup: CDR1 MGHDK, CDR2 SYGVNS. V was pared by 6 bases and J by 4 bases, with 9 bases of the junction left unmatched. This CDR3 contains 16 residues. The CDR3 reads CASSMGQGSGTGELFF. CDR3 nucleotide sequence: TGTGCCAGCAGCATGGGACAGGGAAGTGGCACCGGGGAGCTGTTTTTT. Complete variable domain (other parts from reference TRBV25-1 and TRBJ2-2): EADIYQTPRYLVIGTGKKITLECSQTMGHDKMYWYQQDPGMELHLIHYSYGVNSTEKGDLSSESTVSRIRTEHFPLTLESARPSHTSQYLCASSMGQGSGTGELFFGEGSRLTVL.

In this sample, this clonotype turned up many times. The chain has TRBV10-1 and TRBJ2-7, with 10 nucleotides matching TRBD2. Trimming removed 0 bases from V and 5 bases from J; junction bases left unmatched: 7. The CDR3 covers 16 residues. Germline V gene sequence: CDR1 WNHNN, CDR2 SYGVQD (reference sequence). The CDR3: CASSESSSGSLDEQYF. The CDR3 DNA reads as TGCGCCAGCAGTGAGTCGTCTAGCGGGAGTCTCGACGAGCAGTACTTC.

The chain's CDR3 is CASSALDRQGLGYTF. CDR3 in DNA: TGTGCCAGCAGTGCCCTTGACCGACAGGGTCTCGGCTACACCTTC. The rearrangement links TRBV6-2 or TRBV6-3 to TRBJ1-2; 7 nucleotides match TRBD1. After removal of 5 bases from V and 8 bases from J, the junction contained 14 bases not matched to a gene. Germline V gene lookup returns CDR1 MNHEY and CDR2 SVGEGT. The CDR3 runs to 15 residues.

At least ten counts were recorded for this clonotype. The gene calls are TRBV9 and TRBJ1-3; D perhaps matches TRBD1 (5 bases). V gave up 0 bases and J gave up 0 bases, with 13 bases separating them. CDR3 length equals 17 residues. Germline CDR1 SGDLS, CDR2 YYNGEE. CDR3 in DNA: TGTGCCAGCAGCGTAGATGTTGGGGCACACTCTGGAAACACCATATATTTT. It translates to CASSVDVGAHSGNTIYF.

This clonotype was seen a handful of times. The chain combines TRBV5-1 with TRBJ2-7; tentatively, D is TRBD2 (5 bases). Looked up from germline, CDR1 is SGHRS and CDR2 is YFSETQ. V gave up 2 bases and J gave up 6 bases, with 18 bases separating them. The CDR3 consists of 15 residues. The CDR3 DNA sequence: TGCGCCAGCAGCTTCACCGGGATTCCATCTGGCGAGCAGTACTTC. This codes for CASSFTGIPSGEQYF.

This chain's CDR3 is CSPSGRAYEQYF. Written as DNA, the CDR3 is TGCAGCCCGAGCGGGAGGGCCTACGAGCAGTACTTC. The rearrangement uses TRBV29-1 and TRBJ2-7; 10 positions agree with TRBD2. J gave up 2 bases and V 8 bases, and 3 bases lay outside the gene matches. The CDR3 covers 12 residues. Looked up from germline, CDR1 is SQVTM and CDR2 is ANQGSEA.

CDR3 region: CASSQFIEQFF. CDR3 in DNA: TGTGCCAGCAGCCAATTCATAGAGCAGTTCTTC. This chain uses TRBV4-2 with TRBJ2-1; no firm D call. In germline, CDR1 is LGHNA, CDR2 YNFKEQ. Trimming stripped 2 bases from V and 10 bases from J, with 6 bases between. The CDR3 sequence is 11 residues long.

The table lists this clonotype with many counts. V is TRBV9 and J is TRBJ2-1; D is perhaps TRBD2 (5 bases). Germline CDR1 reads SGDLS; CDR2 reads YYNGEE. CDR3 length equals 16 residues. Trimming left V 0 bases short and J 4 bases short, with 14 bases between. The CDR3: CASSVAGETPYNEQFF. The DNA of the CDR3 is TGTGCCAGCAGCGTAGCCGGGGAGACACCATACAATGAGCAGTTCTTC.